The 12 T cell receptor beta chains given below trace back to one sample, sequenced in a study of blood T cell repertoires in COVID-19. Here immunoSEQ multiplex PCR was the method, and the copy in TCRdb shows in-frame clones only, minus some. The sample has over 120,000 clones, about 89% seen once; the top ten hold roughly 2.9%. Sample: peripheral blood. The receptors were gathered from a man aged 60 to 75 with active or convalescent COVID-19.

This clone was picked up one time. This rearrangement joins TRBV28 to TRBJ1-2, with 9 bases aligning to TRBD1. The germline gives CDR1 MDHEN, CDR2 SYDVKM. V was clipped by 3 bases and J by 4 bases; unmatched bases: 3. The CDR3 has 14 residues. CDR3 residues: CASSLGQGGYGYTF. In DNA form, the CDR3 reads TGTGCCAGCAGTTTGGGACAGGGAGGCTATGGCTACACCTTC.

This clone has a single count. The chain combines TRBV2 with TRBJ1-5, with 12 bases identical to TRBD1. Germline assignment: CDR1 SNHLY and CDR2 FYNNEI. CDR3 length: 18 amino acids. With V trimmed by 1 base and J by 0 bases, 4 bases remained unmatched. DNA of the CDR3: TGTGCCAGCAGTGAAGGGGGGACAGGGGGCTATAGCAATCAGCCCCAGCATTTT. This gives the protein CASSEGGTGGYSNQPQHF. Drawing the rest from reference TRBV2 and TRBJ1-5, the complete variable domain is EPEVTQTPSHQVTQMGQEVILRCVPISNHLYFYWYRQILGQKVEFLVSFYNNEISEKSEIFDDQFSVERPDGSNFTLKIRSTKLEDSAMYFCASSEGGTGGYSNQPQHFGDGTRLSIL.

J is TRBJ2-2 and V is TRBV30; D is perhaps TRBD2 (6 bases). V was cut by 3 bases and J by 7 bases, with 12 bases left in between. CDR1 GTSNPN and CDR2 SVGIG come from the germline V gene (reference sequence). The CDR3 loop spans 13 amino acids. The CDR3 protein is CAWRTHGGGELFF. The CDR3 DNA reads TGTGCCTGGAGAACACACGGGGGCGGGGAGCTGTTTTTT.

CDR3 sequence: CASRTGQGRDEQFF. In DNA form, the CDR3 reads TGTGCCAGTAGGACGGGACAGGGTCGGGATGAGCAGTTCTTC. This chain links TRBV19 with TRBJ2-1; TRBD1 matches at 9 bases. Germline V CDR1 and CDR2: LNHDA, SQIVND (reference sequence). The ends lost 6 bases at V and 8 bases at J; junction bases unmatched: 8. CDR3 length: 14 residues.

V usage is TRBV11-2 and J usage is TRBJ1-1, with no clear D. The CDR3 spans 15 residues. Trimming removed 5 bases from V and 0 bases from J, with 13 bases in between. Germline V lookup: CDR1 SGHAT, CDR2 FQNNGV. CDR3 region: CASSPSLLMNTEAFF. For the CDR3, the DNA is TGTGCCAGCAGCCCTAGCTTGCTAATGAACACTGAAGCTTTCTTT.

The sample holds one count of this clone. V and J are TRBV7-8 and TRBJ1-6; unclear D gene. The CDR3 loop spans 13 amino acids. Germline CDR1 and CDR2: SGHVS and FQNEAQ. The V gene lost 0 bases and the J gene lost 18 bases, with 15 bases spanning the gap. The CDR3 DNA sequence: TGTGCCAGCAGCTTAGCCGGCAGCGACTTACGCCACTTT. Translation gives CASSLAGSDLRHF.

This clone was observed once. CDR3 nucleotides: TGTGCCAGCAGTGGGGTCAGGGGTAAGACTGAAGCTTTCTTT. It yields the protein CASSGVRGKTEAFF. The chain recombines TRBV2 with TRBJ1-1; D is possibly TRBD1 (6 bases). CDR3 size: 14 residues. The V end was cut by 4 bases, the J end by 5 bases, with 14 bases between. Germline assignment: CDR1 SNHLY and CDR2 FYNNEI.

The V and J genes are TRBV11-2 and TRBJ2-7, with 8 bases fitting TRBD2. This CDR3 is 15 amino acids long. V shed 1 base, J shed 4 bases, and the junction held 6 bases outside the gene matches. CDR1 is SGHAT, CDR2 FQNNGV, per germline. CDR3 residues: CASSLGLAGRYEQYF. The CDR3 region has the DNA TGTGCCAGCAGCTTAGGGTTAGCGGGGCGTTACGAGCAGTACTTC.

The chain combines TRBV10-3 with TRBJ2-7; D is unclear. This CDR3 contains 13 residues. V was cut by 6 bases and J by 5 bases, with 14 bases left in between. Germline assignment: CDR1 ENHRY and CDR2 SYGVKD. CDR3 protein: CAIRPPLYNEQYF. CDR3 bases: TGTGCCATCAGGCCCCCCCTCTATAACGAGCAGTACTTC.

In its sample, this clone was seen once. CDR3 in DNA: TGTGCCTGGACCCAAAGGGGGGGGCGTAGTTCACCCCTCCACTTT. It specifies CAWTQRGGRSSPLHF. The chain joins TRBV30 to TRBJ1-6; a possible D gene is TRBD1 (6 bases). Germline V CDR1 and CDR2: GTSNPN, SVGIG (reference sequence). The V end was cut by 4 bases, the J end by 9 bases, with 19 bases between. The CDR3 is 15 residues long.

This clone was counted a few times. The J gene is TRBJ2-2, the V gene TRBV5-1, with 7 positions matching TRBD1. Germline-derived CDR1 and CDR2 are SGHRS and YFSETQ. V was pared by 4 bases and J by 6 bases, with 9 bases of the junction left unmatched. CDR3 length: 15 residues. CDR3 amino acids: CASSQTGLFAGELFF. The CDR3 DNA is TGCGCCAGCAGCCAGACAGGGTTGTTCGCCGGGGAGCTGTTTTTT. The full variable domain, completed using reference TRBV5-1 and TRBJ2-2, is KAGVTQTPRYLIKTRGQQVTLSCSPISGHRSVSWYQQTPGQGLQFLFEYFSETQRNKGNFPGRFSGRQFSNSRSEMNVSTLELGDSALYLCASSQTGLFAGELFFGEGSRLTVL.

The CDR3 sequence is CASSYTRQPNEKLFF. In DNA form, the CDR3 reads TGTGCCAGCAGTTACACGCGGCAGCCTAATGAAAAACTGTTTTTT. This rearrangement joins TRBV6-6 to TRBJ1-4; D ambiguous. V was cut by 2 bases and J by 3 bases, with 10 bases left in between. CDR3 size: 15 residues. Germline CDR1 is MNHNY and CDR2 is SVGAGI (reference sequence).